This T cell receptor (beta chain) stems from a study of blood T cell repertoires in COVID-19. Data came from immunoSEQ multiplex PCR; TCRdb stores just in-frame clones and leaves some out. This table holds approximately 330,000 clones, roughly 87% found once. The receptor comes from a man aged 25 to 40 with COVID-19, enrolled during active disease. The sample was peripheral blood.

CDR3 coding DNA: TGTGCCAGTAGCCCCGGACAGGGTATCCTCTCACCCCTCCACTTT. Translation gives CASSPGQGILSPLHF. This sequence joins TRBV19 and TRBJ1-6; 8 nucleotides align to TRBD1. J lost 10 bases, V lost 6 bases, and 11 bases had no gene match. The CDR3 has 15 residues. Germline CDR1 reads LNHDA; CDR2 reads SQIVND (reference sequence).